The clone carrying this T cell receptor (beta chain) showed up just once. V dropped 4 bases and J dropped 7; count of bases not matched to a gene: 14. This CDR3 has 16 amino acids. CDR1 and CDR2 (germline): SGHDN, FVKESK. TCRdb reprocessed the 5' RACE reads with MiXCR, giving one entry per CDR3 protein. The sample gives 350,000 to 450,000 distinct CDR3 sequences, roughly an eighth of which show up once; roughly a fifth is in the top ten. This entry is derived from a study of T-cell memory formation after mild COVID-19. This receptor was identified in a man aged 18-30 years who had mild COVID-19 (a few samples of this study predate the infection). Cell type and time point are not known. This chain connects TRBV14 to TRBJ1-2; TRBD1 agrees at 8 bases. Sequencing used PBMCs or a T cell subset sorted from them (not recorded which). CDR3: CASSPFPTGATGGYTF. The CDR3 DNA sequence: TGTGCCAGCAGCCCCTTTCCGACAGGGGCGACGGGTGGCTACACCTTC.